This T cell receptor beta chain was sequenced in a study of cytomegalovirus exposure and HLA in healthy donors (TCRdb year 2017). Turning to the overall study: In an earlier analysis of roughly 590 of the donors, about 270 Gb of sequence data and 95 million to 130 million unique TCR beta sequences from about 179 million T cells were reported. Four to six DR-DQ haplotypes were handled as single units for association and clustering, since linkage in the cohort was strong. Alongside the repertoire data, information on donor age, sex, ethnicity and CMV serostatus was compiled. The number of donors typed differed by locus, with about 620-630 for A, B, C, DRB1 and DQB1, more than 500 for DQA1, 600 to 610 for DPA1, and over 400 for DPB1. HLA typing covered class I and class II loci at four-digit resolution. To study patterns of TCR occurrence, a later analysis re-analyzed previously published TCR beta repertoires from 600 to 750 donors and added high-resolution HLA genotyping. All discovery cohort repertoires had been generated using a single sequencing platform. High-throughput TCR immunosequencing, statistical association of individual TCRs with disease status, and machine learning were combined to predict cytomegalovirus infection status. On average, roughly 250,000 unique TCR beta nucleotide sequences were sequenced per donor among some 420 genotyped donors of the cohort, with roughly 20% of those sequences being non-productive. The study aimed to test whether signatures of past pathogen exposure could be identified by cataloging public T cell receptors. Using immunosequencing, the study profiled T cell repertoires from 666 subjects and related those repertoires to cytomegalovirus serostatus. Rather than drawing on any new phenotypic data, the later analysis identified candidate immune exposures from TCR beta sequences and the way those sequences occurred across donors. Of the roughly 400 genotyped donors, 65% to 90% fell in the genetic ancestry cluster associated with self-reported Caucasian donors. An earlier analysis of approximately 640 of the donors applied high-throughput TCR beta sequencing to assess whether each TCR beta V gene segment acted as functional or pseudogenic. In a later genetic analysis, genome-wide SNP genotypes for about three fifths of the roughly 670 donors were used, and that subset was treated as a discovery cohort. Approximately 310 gigabases of sequencing data and 78 million or so unique TCR sequences were included in an early release covering roughly 700 HLA-typed donors. A separate validation cohort of 100 to 150 different subjects was used in addition to the roughly 670-subject first cohort.

Overall study outcomes, separate from this receptor: In a later analysis, HLA-associated TCR beta chains showed more clonal expansion and lower generation probabilities than non-associated chains that were equally common. A cluster of highly shared sequence variants was judged likely to represent a technical artifact of the sequencing pipeline. An earlier analysis of around 540 of the donors showed that most TCR beta V segments appeared in productive rearrangements either about 87% or about 30% of the time, which broadly matched IMGT annotations. When HLA alleles, especially DR and DQ, strongly co-occurred, TCR associations were difficult to assign to individual alleles. A further reported finding was that TCR beta sequences accurately predicted the HLA-A and HLA-B alleles for most subjects in the first cohort. Most TCR sequences were observed very rarely across donors, whereas some public TCRs were present in many individuals. The cohort was sequenced for TCR beta chains only, and without alpha or paired-chain data the features that could be detected were limited. The presence/absence analyses assumed that sequencing depth was roughly uniform across donors, and that assumption may not be true. Because some donors lacked HLA typing at each locus, the association tests relied only on the typed subset. Because counts were too low, about 17 rarely observed V segments, including chromosome 9 orphons, were excluded from the earlier analysis of 587 of the donors. Specific HLA alleles were associated with 15,000 to 20,000 TCR beta sequences at a false discovery rate of 0.05 in a later analysis. Some IMGT-functional V segments, including TRBV6-2 and TRBV6-3, could not be told apart with the 87-base-pair reads, so those segments were excluded. V-gene and J-gene trimming of TCR beta chains was associated with a missense DCLRE1C variant in a later genetic analysis, and the association was replicated in an independent cohort. The study gave a list of under 200 TCR beta chains associated with cytomegalovirus. The authors suggested that the approach could potentially be extended to other disease states and immunological phenotypes. A later analysis reported that several top co-occurrence clusters appeared linked to parvovirus B19, influenza, CMV and Epstein-Barr virus. According to a later genetic analysis, donors in an Asian-associated ancestry cluster had fewer N-insertions in productive TCRs than the approximately 670-donor mean. A few of the identified cytomegalovirus-associated TCR beta chains were confirmed in vitro to be specific for cytomegalovirus antigens. Linkage disequilibrium might explain the correlated functional status among segregating V segments, but an unknown experimental factor could not be excluded. For the cohort, immune exposure information was limited to CMV serostatus. In a later analysis, TCR association rates were found to vary across HLA loci, with the most associated TCRs seen for DRB1 alleles and the fewest for HLA-C alleles. In a later analysis, most CMV-associated TCR beta chains were found to appear HLA-restricted, with HLA associations seemingly driven largely by CMV exposure. In both the original and validation cohorts, the classifier was reported to diagnose cytomegalovirus status with high specificity and sensitivity.

The germline V gene specifies MDHEN as CDR1 and SYDVKM as CDR2. Trimming at the junction amounts to 10 bases on V and 6 bases on J, and the germline ends lie 18 bases apart. Inclusive of the bounding cysteine and phenylalanine, the CDR3 is 13 residues long. CDR3 DNA is the only sequence kept; it has 39 bases, read in frame from the first base. The cohort was made up of roughly 670 healthy bone marrow donors. At the time of sampling, every cohort member was nominally healthy, though immune exposures that went unrecorded were likely present. The donor was CMV seronegative and was included in the group of 352 seronegative cohort members. Each donor provided a peripheral blood sample, and peripheral blood mononuclear cells were used for TCR beta sequencing. The Qiagen DNeasy Blood Extraction Kit was used to extract genomic DNA from the blood cell samples. With regard to this clone: No antigen is known for it. No base quality information exists; no much larger clone differs at one position.

Library preparation employed the immunoSEQ multiplex PCR assay. The multiplex PCR relied on a mix of 60 forward primers for TCR Vbeta segments and 13 reverse primers for TCR Jbeta segments. A multiplex PCR assay on genomic DNA amplified the CDR3 region of rearranged TCR beta genes. The Illumina HiSeq System was used to sequence the amplified TCR beta libraries as 87-base-pair reads. Concerning the study's data processing: A later analysis tallied 75 million to 95 million unique TCR beta chains across the 666 repertoires, and approximately 12 million of those chains were shared by two or more donors. A nearest-neighbor algorithm error-corrected the raw reads and collapsed the reads into unique sequences, merging closely related sequences to remove PCR and sequencing errors. CDR3 sequences were aligned to IMGT reference sequences to assign V, D and J gene segments. Each retained sequence needed at least a six-nucleotide match to both a V gene segment and a J gene segment. A rearrangement counted as productive if the CDR3 had no stop codons and remained in frame with V and J, and every other rearrangement counted as non-productive. Following IMGT convention, CDR3 was defined as the stretch from the second conserved V-encoded cysteine to the conserved J-encoded phenylalanine. In an earlier analysis of around 570 of the donors, sequences lacking an unambiguous match to a single V gene segment were excluded. In an earlier analysis of approximately 560 of the donors, a V segment was called functional when productive rearrangements were above 56.7%, and segregating when the standard deviation between donors exceeded 5%. A statistical classification framework was built for diagnosing cytomegalovirus status from the catalog of TCR beta chain sequences. V and J gene assignment, in a later analysis, came from comparing TCR nucleotide sequences with IMGT/GENE-DB human TR gene sequences. In a later analysis, CDR3 sequences and most-parsimonious VDJ recombination scenarios were assigned using the TCRdist pipeline. In a later analysis, each TCR beta chain was defined by its CDR3 amino acid sequence together with its V-gene family, and reads without a unique V-gene family were excluded. A later analysis removed 450 to 600 highly shared, low-generation-probability nucleotide sequences to deal with suspected cross-contamination and a sequencing artifact. For each public chain, a later analysis derived a clonal expansion index from normalized ranks of inferred template counts within each repertoire. In a later analysis, generation probabilities were computed with a VDJ recombination model fitted to out-of-frame rearrangements, and the resulting probabilities were checked against IGoR. In a later analysis, TCR-TCR, TCR-HLA and TCR-CMV co-occurrence was scored with hypergeometric tests, and a repertoire-size bias correction was applied to TCR pairs. In a later analysis, false discovery rates were estimated by permuting HLA or CMV assignments 20 times. A later analysis grouped co-occurring TCRs with DBSCAN, adding TCRdist sequence similarity when clustering within HLA-allele-positive subsets. Repertoires with fewer than 30,000 or more than 120,000 public chains were left out of co-occurrence clustering, as were five repertoires with anomalous nucleotide sharing. TCRdb mirrors the immuneACCESS table, restricted to in-frame sequences. Some clones are absent from its copies; in checked studies, under half trace to an unresolved V gene, and the reason for the others is unknown. D and trimming were read from the DNA, whereas the V and J calls and clone size are those reported in that table. This sample comprises 150,000 or so clones, about two thirds of them detected only once. The top ten clones comprise approximately 1.6% of the sample.

This TCR was recovered from a woman between 18 and 29 years old in good health and CMV-seronegative. Specimen: PBMCs. Rearrangement joined TRBV28 to TRBJ2-5, with a tentative D gene TRBD1 over 5 matching bases. The CDR3 has the sequence CATSMGQPQTQYF. The sequenced DNA is TGTGCCACCTCCATGGGGCAGCCACAGACCCAGTACTTC.